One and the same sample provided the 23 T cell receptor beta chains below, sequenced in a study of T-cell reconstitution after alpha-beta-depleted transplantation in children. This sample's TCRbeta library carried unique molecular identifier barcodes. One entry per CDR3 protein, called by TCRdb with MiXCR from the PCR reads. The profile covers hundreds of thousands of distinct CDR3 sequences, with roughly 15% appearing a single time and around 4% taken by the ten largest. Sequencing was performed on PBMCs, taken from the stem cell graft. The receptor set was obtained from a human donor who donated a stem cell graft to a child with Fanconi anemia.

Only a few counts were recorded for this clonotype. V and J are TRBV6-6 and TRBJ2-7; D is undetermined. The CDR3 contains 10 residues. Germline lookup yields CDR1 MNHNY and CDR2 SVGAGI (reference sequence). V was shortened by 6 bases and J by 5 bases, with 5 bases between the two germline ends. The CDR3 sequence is CASRVNEQYV. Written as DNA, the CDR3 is TGTGCCAGCAGGGTCAACGAGCAGTACGTC.

The chain's CDR3 is CSARRGGQNYLEQFF. The CDR3 nucleotides are TGCAGTGCTAGACGAGGGGGACAGAACTACTTGGAGCAGTTCTTC. The rearrangement joins TRBV20-1 to TRBJ2-1; 7 nucleotides align to TRBD1. The CDR3 runs to 15 residues. Per germline, CDR1 DFQATT and CDR2 SNEGSKA (reference sequence). V dropped 2 bases and J dropped 10; count of bases not matched to a gene: 14.

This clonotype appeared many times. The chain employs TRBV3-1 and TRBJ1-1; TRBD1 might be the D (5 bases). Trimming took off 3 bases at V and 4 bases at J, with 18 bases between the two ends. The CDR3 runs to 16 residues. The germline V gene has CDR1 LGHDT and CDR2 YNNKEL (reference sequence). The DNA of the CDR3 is TGTGCCAGCAGCCATGTTTCCTCTGGGGCTAGCACTGAAGCTTTCTTT. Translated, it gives CASSHVSSGASTEAFF.

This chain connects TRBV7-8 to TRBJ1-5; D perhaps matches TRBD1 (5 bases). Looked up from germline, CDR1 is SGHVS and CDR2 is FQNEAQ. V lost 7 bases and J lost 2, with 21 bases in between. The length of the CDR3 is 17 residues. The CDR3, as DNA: TGTGCCAGCACCCGATCAGAGGGGAATCTTGGCAATCAGCCCCAGCATTTT. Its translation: CASTRSEGNLGNQPQHF. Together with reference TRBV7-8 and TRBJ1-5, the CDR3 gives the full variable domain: GAGVSQSPRYKVAKRGQDVALRCDPISGHVSLFWYQQALGQGPEFLTYFQNEAQLDKSGLPSDRFFAERPEGSVSTLKIQRTQQEDSAVYLCASTRSEGNLGNQPQHFGDGTRLSIL.

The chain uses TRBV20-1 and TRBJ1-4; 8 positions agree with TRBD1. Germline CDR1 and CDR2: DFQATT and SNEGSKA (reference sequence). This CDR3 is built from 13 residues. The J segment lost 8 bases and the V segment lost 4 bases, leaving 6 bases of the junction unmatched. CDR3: CSAKGQVEEKLFF. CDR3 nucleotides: TGCAGTGCTAAGGGACAGGTAGAAGAAAAACTGTTTTTT.

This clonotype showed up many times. CDR3: CSVEGVDEQFF. The CDR3 DNA follows: TGCAGCGTTGAAGGGGTGGATGAGCAGTTCTTC. The rearrangement joins TRBV29-1 to TRBJ2-1, with unresolved D. Germline-derived CDR1 and CDR2 are SQVTM and ANQGSEA. The CDR3 totals 11 residues. With 1 base removed from V and 8 bases from J, the gap between germline ends came to 6 bases.

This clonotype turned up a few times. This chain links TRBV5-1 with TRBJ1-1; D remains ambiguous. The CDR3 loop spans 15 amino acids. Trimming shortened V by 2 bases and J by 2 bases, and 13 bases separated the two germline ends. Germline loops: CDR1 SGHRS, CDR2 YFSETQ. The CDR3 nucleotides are TGCGCCAGCAGCTTAGGACTCTCCATTAACACTGAAGCTTTCTTT. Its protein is CASSLGLSINTEAFF.

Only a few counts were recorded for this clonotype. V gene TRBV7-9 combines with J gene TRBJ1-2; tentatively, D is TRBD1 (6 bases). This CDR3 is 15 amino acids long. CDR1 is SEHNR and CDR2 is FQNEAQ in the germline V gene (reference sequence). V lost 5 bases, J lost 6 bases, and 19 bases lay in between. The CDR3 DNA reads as TGTGCCAGCAGCCCCCCGGGGAGGGGGATTCATGGCTACACCTTC. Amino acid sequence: CASSPPGRGIHGYTF.

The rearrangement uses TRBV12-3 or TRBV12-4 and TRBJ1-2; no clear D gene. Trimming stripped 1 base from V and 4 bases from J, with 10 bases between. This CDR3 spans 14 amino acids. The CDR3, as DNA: TGTGCCAGCAGTTTAGAATCTGGAATCTATGGCTACACCTTC. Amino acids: CASSLESGIYGYTF.

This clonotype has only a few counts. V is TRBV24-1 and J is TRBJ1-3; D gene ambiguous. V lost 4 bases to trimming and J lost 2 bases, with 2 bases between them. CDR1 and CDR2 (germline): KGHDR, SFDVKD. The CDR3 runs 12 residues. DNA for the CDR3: TGTGCCACCAGTGACCCTGGAAACACCATATATTTT. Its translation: CATSDPGNTIYF.

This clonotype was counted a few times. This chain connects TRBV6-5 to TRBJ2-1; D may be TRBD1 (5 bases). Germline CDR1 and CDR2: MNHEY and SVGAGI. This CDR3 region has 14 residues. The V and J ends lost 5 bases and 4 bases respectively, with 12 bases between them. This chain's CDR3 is CASSLSTEYNEQFF. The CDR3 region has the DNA TGTGCCAGCAGTCTATCGACAGAATACAATGAGCAGTTCTTC.

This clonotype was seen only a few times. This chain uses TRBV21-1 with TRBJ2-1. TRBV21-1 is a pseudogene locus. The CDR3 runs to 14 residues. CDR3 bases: TGTGCCAGCAGCTTTTCGAGCGCACACAATGAGCAGTTCTTC. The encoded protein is CASSFSSAHNEQFF.

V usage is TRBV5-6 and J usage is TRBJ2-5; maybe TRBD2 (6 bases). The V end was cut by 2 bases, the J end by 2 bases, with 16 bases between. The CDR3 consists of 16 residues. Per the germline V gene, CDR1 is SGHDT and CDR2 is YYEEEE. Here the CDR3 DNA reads TGTGCCAGCAGCTTATCAGCGGGCGGAGAGCAAGAGACCCAGTACTTC. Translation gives CASSLSAGGEQETQYF.

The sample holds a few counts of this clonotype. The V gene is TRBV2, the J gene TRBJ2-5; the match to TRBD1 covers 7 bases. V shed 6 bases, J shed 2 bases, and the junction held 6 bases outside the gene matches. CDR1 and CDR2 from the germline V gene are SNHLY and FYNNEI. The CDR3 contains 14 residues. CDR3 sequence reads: CASRLVRGQETQYF. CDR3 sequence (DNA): TGTGCCAGCAGGCTTGTCAGGGGGCAAGAGACCCAGTACTTC.

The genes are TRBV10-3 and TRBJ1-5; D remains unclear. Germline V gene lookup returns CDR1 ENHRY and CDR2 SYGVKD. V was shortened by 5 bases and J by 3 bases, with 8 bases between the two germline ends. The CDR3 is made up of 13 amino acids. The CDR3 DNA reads TGTGCCATCAGTATAGAGATCAATCAGCCCCAGCATTTT. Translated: CAISIEINQPQHF.

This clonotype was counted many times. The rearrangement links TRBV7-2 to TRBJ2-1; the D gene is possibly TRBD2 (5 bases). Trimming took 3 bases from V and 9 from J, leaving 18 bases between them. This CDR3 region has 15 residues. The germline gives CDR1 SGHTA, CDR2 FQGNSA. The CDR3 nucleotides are TGTGCCAGCAGCTTGCGAGGGCCGTCGAGTCCTGAGCAGTTCTTC. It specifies CASSLRGPSSPEQFF.

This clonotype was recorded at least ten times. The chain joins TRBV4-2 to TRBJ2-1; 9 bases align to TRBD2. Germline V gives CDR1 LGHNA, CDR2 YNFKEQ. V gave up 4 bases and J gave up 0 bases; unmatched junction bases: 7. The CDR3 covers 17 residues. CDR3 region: CASSRLGGGASYNEQFF. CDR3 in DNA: TGTGCCAGCAGCCGTCTGGGCGGGGGGGCCTCCTACAATGAGCAGTTCTTC.

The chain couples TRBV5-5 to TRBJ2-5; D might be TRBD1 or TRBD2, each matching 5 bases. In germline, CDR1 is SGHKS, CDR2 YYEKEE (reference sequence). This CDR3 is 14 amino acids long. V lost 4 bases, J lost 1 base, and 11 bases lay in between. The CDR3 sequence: CASSKGPLQETQYF. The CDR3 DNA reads TGTGCCAGCAGCAAGGGACCGCTCCAAGAGACCCAGTACTTC.

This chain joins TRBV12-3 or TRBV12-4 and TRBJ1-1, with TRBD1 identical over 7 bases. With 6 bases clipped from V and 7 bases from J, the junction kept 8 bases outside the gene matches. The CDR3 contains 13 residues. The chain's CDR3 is CASRQGSLGEAFF. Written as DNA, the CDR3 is TGTGCCAGCAGACAGGGGTCCCTAGGTGAAGCTTTCTTT.

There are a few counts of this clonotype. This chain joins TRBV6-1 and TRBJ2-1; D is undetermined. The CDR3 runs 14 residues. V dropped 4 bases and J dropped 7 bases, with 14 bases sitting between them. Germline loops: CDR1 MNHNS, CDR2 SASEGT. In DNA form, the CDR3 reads TGTGCCAGCAGTGGAAGCAGGAATAAGAATGAGCAGTTCTTC. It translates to CASSGSRNKNEQFF.

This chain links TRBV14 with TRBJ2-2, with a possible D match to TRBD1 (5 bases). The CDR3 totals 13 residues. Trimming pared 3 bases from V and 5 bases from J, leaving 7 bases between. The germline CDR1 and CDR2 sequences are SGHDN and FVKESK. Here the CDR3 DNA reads TGTGCCAGCAGCCACAGGGCAACCGGGGAGCTGTTTTTT. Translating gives CASSHRATGELFF.

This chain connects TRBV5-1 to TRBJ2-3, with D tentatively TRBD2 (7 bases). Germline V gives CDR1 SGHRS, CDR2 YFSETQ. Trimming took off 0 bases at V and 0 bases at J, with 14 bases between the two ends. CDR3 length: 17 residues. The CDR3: CASSLAVGGVSTDTQYF. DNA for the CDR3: TGCGCCAGCAGCTTGGCCGTAGGGGGGGTGAGCACAGATACGCAGTATTTT.

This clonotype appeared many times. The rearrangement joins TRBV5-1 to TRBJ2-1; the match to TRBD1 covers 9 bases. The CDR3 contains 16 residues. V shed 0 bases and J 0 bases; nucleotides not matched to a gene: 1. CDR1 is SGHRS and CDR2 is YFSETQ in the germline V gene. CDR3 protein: CASSLGTGVSYNEQFF. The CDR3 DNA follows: TGCGCCAGCAGCTTGGGGACAGGGGTCTCCTACAATGAGCAGTTCTTC.